This T cell receptor beta chain was sequenced for a study of CD8+CD57+ T cells in acquired aplastic anemia. V lost 2 bases to trimming and J lost 8 bases; unmatched junction nucleotides: 14. Looked up from germline, CDR1 is MGHRA and CDR2 is YSYEKL. This CDR3 contains 17 residues. Study results and caveats: The number of CD8+ CDR3 sequences shared by patients and controls was roughly 30.

On this clonotype itself: Its antigen is undetermined.

Investigators profiled TCR beta VDJ and CDR3 from genomic DNA template. Using its own MiXCR run on the reads, TCRdb lists one record per CDR3 protein. This repertoire shows about 220,000 distinct CDR3 sequences, roughly 35% found once; its top ten account for 0.95% to 1.2%. The source is a human donor in good health, serving as a control. V gene TRBV4-1 combines with J gene TRBJ1-2; 10 nucleotides agree with TRBD1. The sequencing input was sorted CD4+, CD8+, or CD8+CD57+ T cells (not recorded which) from PBMCs. The CDR3 bases are TGCGCCAGCAGCCAAAGTCACTCCGGGACAGGGGCTGTCGGCTACACCTTC. It codes for CASSQSHSGTGAVGYTF.